This entry features one T cell receptor (beta chain) sequence. Antigen: not known. Those with chemo-refractory metastatic non-small-cell lung cancer were treated with focal radiation combined with CTLA-4 blockade using ipilimumab. This entry is derived from a study of radiotherapy plus CTLA-4 blockade in lung cancer. TCRdb keeps only in-frame clones here, not all; method: immunoSEQ multiplex PCR. The repertoire holds 70,000 to 90,000 clones, 78% seen once, with over 20% in the top ten. The CDR3 is made up of 16 amino acids. CDR1 is SNHLY, CDR2 FYNNEI, per germline. Trimming removed 5 bases at V and 0 bases at J, with 11 bases between. Study-level points and caveats: Peripheral blood showed expansion of tumor-derived TCR clones after radiotherapy and ipilimumab. Among reported predictors of response, early blood T cell clone dynamics with interferon-beta performed best.

The source material was peripheral blood, sampled from a patient treated with radiotherapy plus ipilimumab. This sequence was found in a human donor with non-small cell lung cancer whose response to radiotherapy plus ipilimumab could not be evaluated. Some clones in this sample may be carry-over from other donors' samples. The chain couples TRBV2 to TRBJ1-6; no clear D. The CDR3 DNA reads TGTGCCAGCAGTTTGACGGAGAGCTCCTATAATTCACCCCTCCACTTT. Translated: CASSLTESSYNSPLHF.